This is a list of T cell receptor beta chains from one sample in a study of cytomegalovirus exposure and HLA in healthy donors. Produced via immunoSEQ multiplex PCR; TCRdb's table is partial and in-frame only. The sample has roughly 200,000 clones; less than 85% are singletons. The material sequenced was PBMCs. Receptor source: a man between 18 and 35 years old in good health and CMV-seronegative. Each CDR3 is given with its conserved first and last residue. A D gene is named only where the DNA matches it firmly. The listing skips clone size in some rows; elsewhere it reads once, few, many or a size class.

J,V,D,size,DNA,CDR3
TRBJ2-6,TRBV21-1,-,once,TGTGCCAGCAGCACCGCCCGTGGGGTCGGTGACAGGATCAAAAGATGCTCTGGGGCCAACGTCCTGACTTTC,CASSTARGVGDRIKRCSGANVLTF
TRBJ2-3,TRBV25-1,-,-,TGTGCCAGCAGTGAACCCTTTACAAGAGATACGCAGTATTTT,CASSEPFTRDTQYF
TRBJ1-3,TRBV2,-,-,TGTGCCACCGAGACAGGTTCTGGAAACACCATATATTTT,CATETGSGNTIYF
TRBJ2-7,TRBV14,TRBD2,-,TGTGCCAGCAGCCCGCTCGGACTAGCGGATTCCACCTACGAGCAGTACTTC,CASSPLGLADSTYEQYF
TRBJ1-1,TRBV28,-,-,TGTGCCAGCAGTTTATCAGACATGAACACTGAAGCTTTCTTT,CASSLSDMNTEAFF
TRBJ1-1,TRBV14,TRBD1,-,TGTGCCAGCAGCCAAGTCCAGGGGGCTGAAGCTTTCTTT,CASSQVQGAEAFF
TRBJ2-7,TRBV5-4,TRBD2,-,TGTGCCAGCAGCACTAGCGGGACGTCCTCCTACGAGCAGTACTTC,CASSTSGTSSYEQYF
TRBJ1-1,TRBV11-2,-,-,TGTGCCAGCAGCTTCCGTGAACGAGGCACTGAAGCTTTCTTT,CASSFRERGTEAFF
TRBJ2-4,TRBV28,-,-,TGTGCCAGCACTTCTTATCAAAGGGAGAAAAACATTCAGTACTTC,CASTSYQREKNIQYF
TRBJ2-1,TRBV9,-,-,TGTGCCAGCAGCGTAGAGGCGGGAAGGGGTAATGAGCAGTTCTTC,CASSVEAGRGNEQFF
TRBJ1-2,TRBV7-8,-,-,TGTGCCAGCAGCCGTAGTGGCTATGGCTACACCTTC,CASSRSGYGYTF
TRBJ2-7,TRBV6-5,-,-,TGTGCCAGCAGTTCCCTTTGGGGGCCACCCTACGAGCAGTACTTC,CASSSLWGPPYEQYF
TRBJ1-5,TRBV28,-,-,TGTGCCAGCAGTTTTTACTTATATAGCAATCAGCCCCAGCATTTT,CASSFYLYSNQPQHF
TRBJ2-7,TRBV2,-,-,TGTGCCAGCGCCCGGCCTAGTTTCTCCTCCGACGAGCAGTACTTC,CASARPSFSSDEQYF
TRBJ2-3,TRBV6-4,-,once,TGTGCCAGCAATTTCAGGTCAGATACGCAGTATTTT,CASNFRSDTQYF
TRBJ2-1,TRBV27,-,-,TGTGCCAGCAGTTTACTCCTAGCGAGTATGGGAAGGAATGAGCAGTTCTTC,CASSLLLASMGRNEQFF